What follows describes a single T cell receptor (beta chain). Its antigen is still unknown. Base qualities are not at hand, and no much larger clone is one base apart. CDR1 and CDR2, looked up from the germline V gene, are MDHEN and SYDVKM. Trimming at the junction amounts to 8 bases on V and 3 bases on J, and the germline ends lie 5 bases apart. From the cysteine through the phenylalanine, the CDR3 covers 12 amino acids. Only CDR3 DNA is held: 36 bases, read in frame from base 1. The source of the sample is a study of identical twins (dated by TCRdb to about 2016). For the wider study: The study deep-sequenced TCR alpha and beta repertoires from monozygotic twins, unrelated adults of various ages and cord blood to test whether fetal clonotypes persist. To rule out contamination, replicate twin experiments were performed at different times with different library preparation protocols.

The library came from 5' RACE. The instrument given in TCRdb is Illumina HiSeq 2000. Template switching added a universal primer binding site, and the final cDNA carried a unique molecular identifier that allowed TCR cDNA molecules to be counted accurately. First-strand cDNA for TCR alpha and beta chains was synthesized from specific primers in the conserved constant-segment region. Each cDNA library was double barcoded, with a SMART-Mk sample barcode plus Illumina barcodes, to control for contamination. TruSeq adapter sequences, together with Illumina sample barcodes, were added in two successive PCR steps. Sequencing of the TCR alpha and beta cDNA libraries was done on the Illumina HiSeq platform using custom primers. From the authors' description of their analysis: MiGEC processed the raw reads to extract unique molecular identifiers, while MiXCR was used to determine the CDR3 positions. Recombination models were inferred per individual with the repgenHMM and IGoR tools using an EM algorithm. The tcR package in R was used for shared clonotype analysis, with sharing normalized by the product of cloneset sizes. To study raw recombination without the effects of thymic and clonal selection, out-of-frame nonproductive sequences were analyzed. Using fastp trimming at Q25 and MiXCR clonotype assembly, TCRdb reanalyzed the public sequencing data and kept in-frame beta chains. Rows merge per CDR3 protein into single entries with the most common DNA and genes. TCRdb assigned the V and J calls; the authors' analysis was not used. This sample comprises about 260,000 distinct CDR3 sequences, about 7.3% of them detected only once. Roughly 3.9% of the sample rests with the top ten.

Broad study findings and their caveats: Excess twin sharing in beta out-of-frame sequences was weaker because fewer shared sequences lowered the signal-to-noise ratio. Recombination models systematically underestimated out-of-frame TCR alpha sharing in monozygotic twins but agreed with sharing between unrelated individuals. Zero-insertion analyses could be partly confounded by invariant T cells such as MAIT and iNKT, though diverse VJ usage argued against such confounding for most clonotypes. Fewer insertions were carried by abundant cord blood beta clonotypes; a weaker similar trend was observed in young adult naive repertoires, while no such trend was observed in memory repertoires. Compared with coincidental sharing between unrelated individuals, out-of-frame TCR alpha sequences shared between twins showed an excess of sequences with low generation probability. Conclusions relied on cross-sectional statistical analysis, since the same donors could not be followed over many years.

Every donor in the study was a healthy Caucasian. Three pairs of female monozygotic twins, all aged about 18 to 30 years, were included in the twin cohort. Miltenyi CD45RO+ enrichment and human naive T-cell isolation kits were used to isolate memory (CD45RO+) and naive T cells from PBMC. The same data also contributed to another study, on yellow fever vaccine responses in identical twins. From the second report: The authors reported that the T cell response to vaccination in identical twins appeared partly convergent and partly personalized. The study precisely tracked vaccine-responding T cell clones in identical twins.

Sequencing was carried out using memory (CD45RO+) T cells sorted from blood. The intended sense of this specimen's cell subset or site label: CD45RO+ enriched T cells. Rearrangement joined TRBV28 to TRBJ2-6, with no D gene named confidently. This clonotype originated in a woman under 30 in good health. The CDR3 is CASRYGANVLTF. The nucleotide sequence reads as follows: TGTGCCAGCCGCTATGGGGCCAACGTCCTGACTTTC. The full variable domain, completed from the reference TRBV28 and TRBJ2-6 proteins outside the CDR3, reads DVKVTQSSRYLVKRTGEKVFLECVQDMDHENMFWYRQDPGLGLRLIYFSYDVKMKEKGDIPEGYSVSREKKERFSLILESASTNQTSMYLCASRYGANVLTFGAGSRLTVL.